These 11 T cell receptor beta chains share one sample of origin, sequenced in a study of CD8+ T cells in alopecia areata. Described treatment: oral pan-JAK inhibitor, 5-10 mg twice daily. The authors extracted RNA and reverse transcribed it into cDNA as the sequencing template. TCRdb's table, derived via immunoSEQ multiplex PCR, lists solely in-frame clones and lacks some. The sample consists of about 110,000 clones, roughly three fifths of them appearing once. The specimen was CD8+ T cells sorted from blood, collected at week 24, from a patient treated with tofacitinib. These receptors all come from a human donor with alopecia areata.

The CDR3 sequence is CASSMGDYNSPLHF. CDR3 in DNA: TGTGCCAGTAGTATGGGGGACTATAATTCACCCCTCCACTTT. The rearrangement joins TRBV19 to TRBJ1-6, with TRBD1 as a possible D gene (5 bases). CDR3 size: 14 residues. The germline V and J ends were trimmed by 3 bases and 3 bases, with 6 bases remaining between them. Germline CDR1 and CDR2: LNHDA and SQIVND (reference sequence).

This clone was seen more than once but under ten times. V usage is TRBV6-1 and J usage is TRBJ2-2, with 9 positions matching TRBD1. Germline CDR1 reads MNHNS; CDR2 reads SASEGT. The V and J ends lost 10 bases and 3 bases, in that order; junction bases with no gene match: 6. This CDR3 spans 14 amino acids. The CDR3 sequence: CATTGGADTGELFF. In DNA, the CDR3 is TGTGCCACTACAGGGGGCGCGGACACCGGGGAGCTGTTTTTT.

Here the CDR3 reads CASSQVGQYYEQYF. CDR3 bases: TGTGCCAGCAGCCAAGTGGGACAGTACTACGAGCAGTACTTC. The genes are TRBV14 and TRBJ2-7, with 7 bases lining up with TRBD1. In germline, CDR1 is SGHDN, CDR2 FVKESK. This CDR3 contains 14 residues. Trimming cost V 1 base and J 3 bases; bases outside gene matches: 3.

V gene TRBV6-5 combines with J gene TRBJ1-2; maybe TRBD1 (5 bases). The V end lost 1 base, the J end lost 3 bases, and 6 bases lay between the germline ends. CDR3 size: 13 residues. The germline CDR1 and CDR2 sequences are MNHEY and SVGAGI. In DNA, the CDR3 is TGTGCCAGCAGTTACTTACAGGACTATGGCTACACCTTC. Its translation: CASSYLQDYGYTF.

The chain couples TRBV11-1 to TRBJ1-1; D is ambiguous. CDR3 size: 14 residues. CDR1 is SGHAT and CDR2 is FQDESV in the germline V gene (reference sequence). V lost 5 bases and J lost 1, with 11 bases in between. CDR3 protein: CASSQFGENTEAFF. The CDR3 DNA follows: TGTGCCAGCAGCCAGTTTGGGGAGAACACTGAAGCTTTCTTT.

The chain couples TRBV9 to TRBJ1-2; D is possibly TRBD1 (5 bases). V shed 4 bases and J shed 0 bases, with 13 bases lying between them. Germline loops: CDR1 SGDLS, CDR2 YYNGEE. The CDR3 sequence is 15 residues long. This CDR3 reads CASSTNRIANYGYTF. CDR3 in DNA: TGTGCCAGCAGCACAAACAGGATTGCTAACTATGGCTACACCTTC.

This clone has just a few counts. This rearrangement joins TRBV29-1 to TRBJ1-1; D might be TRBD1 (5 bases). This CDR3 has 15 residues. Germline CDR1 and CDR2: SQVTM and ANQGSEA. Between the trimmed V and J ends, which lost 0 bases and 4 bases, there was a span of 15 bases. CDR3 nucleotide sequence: TGCAGCGTTGAAGAAGTAACCACAGGCGGCACTGAAGCTTTCTTT. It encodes CSVEEVTTGGTEAFF.

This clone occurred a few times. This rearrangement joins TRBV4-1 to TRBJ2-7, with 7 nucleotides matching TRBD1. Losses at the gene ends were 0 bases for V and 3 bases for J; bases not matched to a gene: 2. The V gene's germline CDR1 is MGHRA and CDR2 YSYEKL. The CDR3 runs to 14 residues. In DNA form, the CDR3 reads TGCGCCAGCAGCCAAGAGTACAGGGGCTACGAGCAGTACTTC. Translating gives CASSQEYRGYEQYF.

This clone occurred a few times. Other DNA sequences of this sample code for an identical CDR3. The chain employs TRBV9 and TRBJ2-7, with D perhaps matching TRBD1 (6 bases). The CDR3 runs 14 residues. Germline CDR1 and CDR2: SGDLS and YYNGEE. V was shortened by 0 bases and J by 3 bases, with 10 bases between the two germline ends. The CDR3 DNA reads TGTGCCAGCAGCGTAGGAGGGGGAGACTACGAGCAGTACTTC. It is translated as CASSVGGGDYEQYF.

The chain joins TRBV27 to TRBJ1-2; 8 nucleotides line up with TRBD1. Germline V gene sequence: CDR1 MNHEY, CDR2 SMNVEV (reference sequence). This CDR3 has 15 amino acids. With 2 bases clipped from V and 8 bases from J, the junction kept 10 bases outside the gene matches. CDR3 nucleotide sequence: TGTGCCAGCAGTTTAGTTCAGGGGGCGTCGAGAGGCTACACCTTC. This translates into CASSLVQGASRGYTF.

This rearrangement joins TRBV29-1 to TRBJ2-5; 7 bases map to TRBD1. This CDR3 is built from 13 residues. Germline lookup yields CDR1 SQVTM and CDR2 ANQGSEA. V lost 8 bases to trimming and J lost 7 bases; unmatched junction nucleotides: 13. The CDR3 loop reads CSPIIGQAGTQYF. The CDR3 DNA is TGCAGCCCAATAATAGGACAGGCGGGGACCCAGTACTTC.